This TCR beta chain was observed in a study of cytomegalovirus exposure and HLA in healthy donors (TCRdb year 2017). About the investigation overall: In an earlier analysis of several hundred of the donors, roughly 300 Gb of sequence data and 100 million or so unique TCR beta sequences from about 179 million T cells were reported. Roughly 320 gigabases of sequencing data and 70 million to 100 million unique TCR sequences made up an early release that covered 500 to 650 HLA-typed donors. Among the approximately 400 genotyped donors, approximately 81% belonged to the genetic ancestry cluster associated with self-reported Caucasian donors. The study was designed to test whether signatures of past pathogen exposure could be identified by cataloging public T cell receptors. The study used immunosequencing to profile the T cell repertoires of approximately 690 subjects and linked those repertoires to cytomegalovirus serostatus. Besides the first cohort of 666 subjects, a separate validation cohort made up of 90 to 150 different subjects was used. High-throughput TCR immunosequencing, statistical association of individual TCRs with disease status, and machine learning were combined to predict cytomegalovirus infection status. A later analysis re-analyzed previously published TCR beta repertoires from approximately 670 donors and added high-resolution HLA genotyping to study TCR occurrence patterns. Rather than using new phenotypic data, the later analysis identified candidate immune exposures from TCR beta sequences and from how often those sequences occurred across donors. In an earlier analysis of 500 to 650 of the donors, high-throughput TCR beta sequencing was used to judge whether each TCR beta V gene segment behaved as functional or pseudogenic. Alongside the repertoire data, information on donor age, sex, ethnicity and CMV serostatus was compiled. Genome-wide SNP genotypes for about 65% of the roughly 700 donors were used in a later genetic analysis, which treated that subset as a discovery cohort. All discovery cohort repertoires had been generated using a single sequencing platform. HLA typing covered class I and class II loci at four-digit resolution. Typing coverage differed by locus: A, B, C, DRB1 and DQB1 were typed in roughly 620-630 donors, DQA1 in roughly 500, DPA1 in approximately 600, and DPB1 in approximately 450. Because of strong linkage in the cohort, roughly 5 DR-DQ haplotypes were treated as single units for association and clustering. On average, around 230,000 unique TCR beta nucleotide sequences were sequenced per donor among a few hundred genotyped donors of the cohort, with approximately 18% of those sequences being non-productive. What the study reported, not specific to this receptor: Most TCR sequences were seen in very few donors, while some public TCRs were found in many individuals. A later genetic analysis associated a missense DCLRE1C variant with V-gene and J-gene trimming of TCR beta chains, and an independent cohort replicated the association. Because some donors lacked HLA typing at each locus, the association tests relied only on the typed subset. CMV serostatus was the only immune exposure information available for the cohort. In a later analysis, the rate of TCR association differed among HLA loci, with DRB1 alleles having the most associated TCRs and HLA-C alleles having the fewest. A few of the identified cytomegalovirus-associated TCR beta chains were confirmed in vitro to be specific for cytomegalovirus antigens. In a later analysis, most CMV-associated TCR beta chains were found to appear HLA-restricted, with HLA associations seemingly driven largely by CMV exposure. The presence/absence analyses assumed that sequencing depth was roughly uniform across donors, and that assumption may not be true. In a later analysis, several top co-occurrence clusters were reported to appear linked to parvovirus B19, influenza, CMV and Epstein-Barr virus. In a later genetic analysis, fewer N-insertions in productive TCRs were reported among donors in an Asian-associated ancestry cluster than the roughly 700-donor mean. A later analysis associated about 16,000 TCR beta sequences with specific HLA alleles at a false discovery rate of 0.05. A later analysis found that HLA-associated TCR beta chains were more clonally expanded and had lower generation probabilities than equally common non-associated chains. Broadly in line with IMGT annotations, most TCR beta V segments showed up in productive rearrangements about 90% or about 30% of the time in an earlier analysis of about 500 of the donors. In this cohort, only TCR beta chains were sequenced, and detectable features were limited by the absence of alpha or paired-chain data. The classifier was reported to diagnose cytomegalovirus status with high specificity and sensitivity in both the original cohort and the validation cohort. Linkage disequilibrium might explain the correlated functional status among segregating V segments, but an unknown experimental factor could not be excluded. Assigning TCR associations to individual alleles was difficult when HLA alleles, especially DR and DQ, strongly co-occurred. The study listed 150 to 200 TCR beta chains as associated with cytomegalovirus. A further reported finding was that TCR beta sequences accurately predicted the HLA-A and HLA-B alleles for most subjects in the first cohort. A group of highly shared sequence variants was considered likely to be a technical artifact of the sequencing pipeline. It was suggested by the authors that the approach could potentially be generalized to other disease states and immunological phenotypes. Because counts were too low, 15 to 20 rarely observed V segments, including chromosome 9 orphons, were excluded from the earlier analysis of 587 of the donors.

With regard to this clone: No cognate antigen has been identified for it.

The cohort was made up of approximately 670 healthy bone marrow donors. At the time of sampling, every cohort member was nominally healthy, though immune exposures that went unrecorded were likely present. The donor was CMV seronegative and was included in the group of 352 seronegative cohort members. A peripheral blood sample was provided by each donor, and peripheral blood mononuclear cells were used for TCR beta sequencing. The Qiagen DNeasy Blood Extraction Kit was used to extract genomic DNA from the blood cell samples. Library method: the immunoSEQ multiplex PCR assay. For the multiplex PCR, a mixture combining 60 forward primers for TCR Vbeta segments and 13 reverse primers for TCR Jbeta segments was used. A multiplex PCR assay on genomic DNA amplified the CDR3 region of rearranged TCR beta genes. Amplified TCR beta libraries were sequenced as 87-base-pair reads on the Illumina HiSeq System. The paper's processing steps were these. In a later analysis, some 80 million unique TCR beta chains were counted across the approximately 620 repertoires, and about 10 million of these chains were shared by at least two donors. To remove PCR and sequencing errors, raw reads were error-corrected and collapsed into unique sequences using a nearest-neighbor algorithm that merged closely related sequences. CDR3 sequences were aligned to IMGT reference sequences to assign V, D and J gene segments. For a sequence to be retained, a match of at least six nucleotides was required to both a V gene segment and a J gene segment. Rearrangements were called productive when the CDR3 lacked stop codons and stayed in frame with V and J; all others were non-productive. CDR3 was defined by IMGT convention, running from the second conserved V-encoded cysteine to the conserved J-encoded phenylalanine. The earlier analysis of 500 to 600 of the donors excluded sequences that lacked an unambiguous match to a single V gene segment. In an earlier analysis of a few hundred of the donors, a V segment was called functional when productive rearrangements were above 56.7%, and segregating when the standard deviation between donors exceeded 5%. A statistical classification framework was built for diagnosing cytomegalovirus status from the catalog of TCR beta chain sequences. V and J gene assignment, in a later analysis, came from comparing TCR nucleotide sequences with IMGT/GENE-DB human TR gene sequences. A later analysis assigned CDR3 sequences and most-parsimonious VDJ recombination scenarios with the TCRdist pipeline. In a later analysis, every TCR beta chain was defined by the combination of its CDR3 amino acid sequence and its V-gene family, and reads without a unique V-gene family were dropped. In a later analysis, around 650 highly shared, low-generation-probability nucleotide sequences were removed to address suspected cross-contamination and a sequencing artifact. A later analysis calculated a clonal expansion index for each public chain from normalized within-repertoire ranks of inferred template counts. Generation probabilities in a later analysis came from a VDJ recombination model fitted to out-of-frame rearrangements, and those results were checked against IGoR. In a later analysis, hypergeometric tests were used to score TCR-TCR, TCR-HLA and TCR-CMV co-occurrence, with a repertoire-size bias correction applied to TCR pairs. To estimate false discovery rates, a later analysis permuted the HLA or CMV assignments 20 times. In a later analysis, co-occurring TCRs were grouped using DBSCAN, with TCRdist sequence similarity added in when clustering inside HLA-allele-positive subsets. Co-occurrence clustering excluded repertoires with fewer than 30,000 or more than 120,000 public chains, plus five with anomalous nucleotide sharing. TCRdb re-hosts the immuneACCESS table, in-frame sequences only. Its copies lack some clones; in the studies checked, an unresolved V gene accounts for under half of them, and the cause for the rest is not known. The V and J calls and clone size come from that table; D and trimming were worked out from the DNA. For this sample, the table gives over 100,000 clones. Together, the top ten hold roughly 3.6% of the sample.

The TCR sequence derives from a young man in good health and CMV-seronegative. The sample comprised PBMCs.

The CDR3 is CASSTGQGETQYF. The DNA is as follows: TGTGCCAGCAGCACCGGACAGGGTGAGACCCAGTACTTC. The chain joins TRBV2 to TRBJ2-5, and TRBD1 matches 8 of the central bases. The CDR3 covers 13 residues, taking in both the cysteine and the phenylalanine. The retained sequence is limited to the CDR3, 39 bases, with the frame set at the first base. At the junction V is shortened by 6 bases and J by 5 bases; bases outside the gene matches: 5. CDR1 and CDR2 (SNHLY, FYNNEI) derive from the germline V gene.